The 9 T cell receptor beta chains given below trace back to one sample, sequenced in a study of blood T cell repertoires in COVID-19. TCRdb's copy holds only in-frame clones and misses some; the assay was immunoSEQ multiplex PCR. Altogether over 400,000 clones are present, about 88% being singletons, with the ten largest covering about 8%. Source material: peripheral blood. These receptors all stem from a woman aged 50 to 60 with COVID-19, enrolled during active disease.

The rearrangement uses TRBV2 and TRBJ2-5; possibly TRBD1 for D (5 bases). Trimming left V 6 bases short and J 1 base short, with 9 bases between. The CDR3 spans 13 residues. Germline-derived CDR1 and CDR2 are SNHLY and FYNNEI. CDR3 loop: CASRDRGQETQYF. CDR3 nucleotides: TGTGCCAGCAGAGATAGGGGCCAAGAGACCCAGTACTTC.

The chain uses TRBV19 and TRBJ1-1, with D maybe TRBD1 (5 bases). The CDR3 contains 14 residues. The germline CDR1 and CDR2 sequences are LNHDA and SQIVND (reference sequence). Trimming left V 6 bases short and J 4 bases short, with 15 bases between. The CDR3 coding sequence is TGTGCCAGTAGCCCCGGGGGAGGCAGCACTGAAGCTTTCTTT. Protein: CASSPGGGSTEAFF.

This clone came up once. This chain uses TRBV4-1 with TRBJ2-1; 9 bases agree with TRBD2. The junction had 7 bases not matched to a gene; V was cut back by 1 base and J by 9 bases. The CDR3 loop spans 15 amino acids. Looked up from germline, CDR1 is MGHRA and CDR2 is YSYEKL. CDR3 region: CASSQGLAGDGEQFF. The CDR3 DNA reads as TGCGCCAGCAGCCAAGGGTTAGCGGGGGATGGTGAGCAGTTCTTC.

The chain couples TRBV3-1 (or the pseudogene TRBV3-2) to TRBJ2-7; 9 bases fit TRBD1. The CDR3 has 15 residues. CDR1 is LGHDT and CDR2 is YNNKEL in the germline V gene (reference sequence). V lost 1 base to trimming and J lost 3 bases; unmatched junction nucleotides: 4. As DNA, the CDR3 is TGTGCCAGCAGCCAAGGGAACAGGGGGCTCTACGAGCAGTACTTC. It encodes CASSQGNRGLYEQYF.

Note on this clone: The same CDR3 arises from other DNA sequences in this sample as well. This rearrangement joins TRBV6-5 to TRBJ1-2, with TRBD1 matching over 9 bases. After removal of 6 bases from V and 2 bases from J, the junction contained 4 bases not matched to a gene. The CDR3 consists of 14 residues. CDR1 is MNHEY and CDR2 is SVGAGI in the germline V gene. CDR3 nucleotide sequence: TGTGCCAGCAGACTGGGACAGGGCAACTATGGCTACACCTTC. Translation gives CASRLGQGNYGYTF.

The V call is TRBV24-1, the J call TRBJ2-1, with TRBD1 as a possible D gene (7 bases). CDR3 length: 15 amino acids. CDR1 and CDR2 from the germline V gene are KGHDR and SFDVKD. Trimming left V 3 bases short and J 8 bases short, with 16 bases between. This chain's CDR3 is CATSDPTGRRDEQFF. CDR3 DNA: TGTGCCACCAGTGATCCGACAGGGAGGAGAGATGAGCAGTTCTTC.

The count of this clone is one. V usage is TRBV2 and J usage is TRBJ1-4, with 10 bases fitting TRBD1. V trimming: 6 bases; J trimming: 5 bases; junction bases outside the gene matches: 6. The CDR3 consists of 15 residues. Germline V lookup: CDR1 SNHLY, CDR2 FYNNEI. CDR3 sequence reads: CASSPGGQGNEKLFF. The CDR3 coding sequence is TGTGCCAGCAGCCCCGGGGGACAGGGGAATGAAAAACTGTTTTTT.

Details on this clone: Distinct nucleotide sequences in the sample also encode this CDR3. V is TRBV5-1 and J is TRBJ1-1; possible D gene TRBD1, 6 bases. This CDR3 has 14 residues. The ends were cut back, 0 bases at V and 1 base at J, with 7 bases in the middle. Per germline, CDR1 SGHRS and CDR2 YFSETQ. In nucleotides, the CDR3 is TGCGCCAGCAGCTTGGCAGGGGCGAACACTGAAGCTTTCTTT. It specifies CASSLAGANTEAFF.

The CDR3 region is CASSPTGGAYNEQFF. For the CDR3, the DNA is TGTGCCAGCAGCCCCACGGGGGGCGCCTACAATGAGCAGTTCTTC. The chain combines TRBV9 with TRBJ2-1, with a weak D call TRBD2 (7 bases). Germline CDR1 and CDR2: SGDLS and YYNGEE. This CDR3 contains 15 residues. The V end was cut by 4 bases, the J end by 2 bases, with 13 bases between.